This TCR beta chain stems from a study of naive and memory T cell subsets. Overall study results and limits: Naive repertoires, especially CD8, held a few larger clonotypes, possibly memory cells re-expressing CD45RA.

In regard to this clonotype: Its specificity is unknown.

An equimolar mix of two oligonucleotides served as the beta constant-region primer for TRBC1 and TRBC2. Four rounds of PCR amplified the ligated cDNA using nested alpha and beta constant-region primers plus SP2. Each CDR3 protein is one row after TCRdb ran MiXCR on the UMI-ligation and nested PCR reads. The repertoire has about 90,000 distinct CDR3 sequences, approximately 10% of them found once; the top ten carry roughly 0.13%. The CDR3 length is 15 residues. Germline lookup yields CDR1 MNHEY and CDR2 SVGAGI. V lost 6 bases to trimming and J lost 4 bases; unmatched junction nucleotides: 10. This clonotype was obtained from a human donor in good health. This chain joins TRBV6-5 and TRBJ2-7, with 9 positions matching TRBD2. Sequenced input: naive CD4+ T cells from blood. This CDR3 reads CASRVLSGRTYEQYF. CDR3 bases: TGTGCCAGCAGGGTTCTCAGCGGGAGGACGTACGAGCAGTACTTC.